This TCR beta chain originates from a study of blood T cell repertoires in COVID-19 (dated by TCRdb to between 2020 and 2021). Turning to the overall study: Collaborator samples came from the United States, Italy and Spain and covered acute and convalescent phases of COVID-19. The dataset comprised deeply sampled blood TCRbeta repertoires from subjects exposed to, actively infected with, or recovered from COVID-19. HLA class I and class II types, where available, came from metadata supplied by the sample provider rather than from assay-based typing. The prospective study material was composed of cDNA or gDNA derived from T cells, B-cell-depleted T cells, or PBMCs. The repertoires were released in a freely available public database meant as a resource for research on the immune response to SARS-CoV-2. The samples were drawn from the first 160 participants of the ongoing ImmuneRACE study and from more than 1,000 subjects provided by 6 global collaborators. Sample metadata almost always included a de-identified subject ID, COVID-19 status, age in years and sex. General study outcomes and caveats: How much clinical and demographic metadata was included differed by source and by participant, and the metadata was provided uncurated.

The immunoSEQ Assay, a bias-controlled multiplex PCR, was used to amplify TCRbeta CDR3 regions from genomic DNA. On the study's bioinformatics: The number of nucleated cells in each sample was estimated by amplification of reference gene primers within the assay. Sequence reads were collapsed and filtered to measure the absolute abundance of every unique TCRbeta CDR3 rearrangement. Productive Simpson clonality was computed per sample as the square root of Simpson's diversity index over productive rearrangements. In TCRdb, the immuneACCESS table is reduced to in-frame sequences with V and J assigned. These tables do not hold every clone; where another copy was compared, an unresolved V gene accounts for under half, and the others remain unexplained. V, J and clone size are taken as reported in that table, and D and trimming were inferred from the DNA itself. The sample profile shows approximately 53,000 clones; almost 80% of them were found once. About 6% of the sample rests with the top ten.

The junction shows trimming of 5 bases on V and 2 bases on J, plus 16 bases between the germline ends. Per the germline V gene, MDHEN is the CDR1 and SYDVKM is the CDR2. From its cysteine to its phenylalanine, the CDR3 spans 16 amino acids. Of the read, only the CDR3 DNA is kept; its 48 bases are in frame from base 1. On this clone itself: Its recognized antigen is unknown. Base qualities were left out, and no much larger clone turns up one base away.

Participants in the prospective study were aged about 18 to 95 years, lived in some 24 United States geographic areas, and enrolled through a virtual design. In the prospective study, participants were assigned to cohorts based on the clinical history participants reported in a screening survey and a study questionnaire. Mobile phlebotomists in the prospective study collected whole blood, serum and a nasopharyngeal or oropharyngeal swab from every participant. Over a roughly 2-month period, participants in the prospective study had the option of providing additional blood draws and questionnaires. Prospective study blood samples were shipped either frozen or at room temperature before DNA extraction.

The TCR was taken from a woman aged 50 to 60 with acute COVID-19. The source material was PBMCs or T cells enriched from blood (not recorded which). The chain employs TRBV28 and TRBJ1-5, with the D gene too uncertain to name. The DNA sequence follows: TGTGCCAGCAGTGGGTACAACCCCCTAGGCAATCAGCCCCAGCATTTT. This sequence encodes CASSGYNPLGNQPQHF.